This T cell receptor beta chain was captured in a study of T cells in Graves' hyperthyroidism and ophthalmopathy. This clonotype was seen a few times. Its antigen is not known. Recently diagnosed hyperthyroidism of less than 2 months' duration affected patients aged 18 to 65. Out of approximately 10 ml of fresh peripheral blood came the PBMCs. Study-level findings and limits: Appearing also in blood were most of the thyroid clonotypes expanded above 0.001. Researchers report that a 13 V-J model separated ophthalmopathy from stable hyperthyroidism.

TCR beta CDR3 region amplification was performed from RNA transcripts. First-round RT-PCR targeting the TCR CDR3 was performed with the HTBI primer set. TCRdb called the multiplex PCR reads again in MiXCR, with one record for every CDR3 protein. The top ten clones hold 4% to 6.5% of a sample with 400,000 to 500,000 distinct CDR3 sequences, roughly 13% of them seen once. Losses at the gene ends were 3 bases for V and 8 bases for J; bases not matched to a gene: 10. The CDR3 contains 15 residues. Per germline, CDR1 SGHNT and CDR2 YYREEE (reference sequence). The specimen was blood. The TCR was taken from a woman aged 18-29 years with Graves' hyperthyroidism. The J gene is TRBJ2-1, the V gene TRBV5-4; 8 nucleotides line up with TRBD2. The chain's CDR3 is CASSSPGTSLYEQFF. CDR3 coding DNA: TGTGCCAGCAGCTCTCCCGGGACTAGTCTCTATGAGCAGTTCTTC.